A selection of T cell receptor beta chains follows, all from one sample in a study of T cell responses to AZD1222 COVID-19 vaccine. Assay used: immunoSEQ multiplex PCR; TCRdb lists only in-frame clones, some missing. The table has under 200,000 clones, 92% seen once. This sample comprised peripheral blood, obtained on day 0 of MenACWY control vaccination. The receptor set was obtained from an adult in good health. The CDR3 runs from the conserved cysteine through the conserved F or W. The order of the fields is V gene, D gene, J gene, clone size, CDR3 protein. The D gene is left open where the match is weak. Rows give clone size only sometimes, using once, few, many, or a class for an expanded clone.

v_gene: TRBV18
d_gene: NA
j_gene: TRBJ1-2
abundance: NA
CDR3aa: CASTLPSYGYTF

v_gene: TRBV5-6
d_gene: NA
j_gene: TRBJ2-1
abundance: NA
CDR3aa: CASSLIGKGDEQFF

v_gene: TRBV19
d_gene: NA
j_gene: TRBJ1-1
abundance: NA
CDR3aa: CASSITRGTEAFF

v_gene: TRBV6-4
d_gene: NA
j_gene: TRBJ1-2
abundance: NA
CDR3aa: CASSDSQLGGYTF

v_gene: TRBV28
d_gene: NA
j_gene: TRBJ1-5
abundance: NA
CDR3aa: CASSPLGKPNSNQPQHF

v_gene: TRBV3-1/TRBV3-2
d_gene: NA
j_gene: TRBJ2-3
abundance: NA
CDR3aa: CASSQGQAWGTQYF

v_gene: TRBV24-1
d_gene: TRBD1
j_gene: TRBJ2-2
abundance: once
CDR3aa: CATSEDRDRGYTGELFF

v_gene: TRBV11-2
d_gene: TRBD1
j_gene: TRBJ2-5
abundance: NA
CDR3aa: CASSFGTASQETQYF

v_gene: TRBV5-5
d_gene: NA
j_gene: TRBJ1-1
abundance: NA
CDR3aa: CASSPHRTENTEAFF

v_gene: TRBV15
d_gene: NA
j_gene: TRBJ1-2
abundance: NA
CDR3aa: CATSRDRRAYGYTF

v_gene: TRBV9
d_gene: NA
j_gene: TRBJ1-1
abundance: NA
CDR3aa: CASSVARSTEAFF

v_gene: TRBV7-9
d_gene: NA
j_gene: TRBJ1-2
abundance: NA
CDR3aa: CASSLDGGIYGYTF

v_gene: TRBV3-1/TRBV3-2
d_gene: TRBD2
j_gene: TRBJ2-7
abundance: NA
CDR3aa: CASSHGTSGYEQYF

v_gene: TRBV7-3
d_gene: NA
j_gene: TRBJ2-1
abundance: NA
CDR3aa: CASSPSLSYNEQFF

v_gene: TRBV15
d_gene: NA
j_gene: TRBJ2-5
abundance: few
CDR3aa: CATSIRQPQETQYF

v_gene: TRBV28
d_gene: NA
j_gene: TRBJ2-7
abundance: NA
CDR3aa: CASSLIGQFYEQYF

v_gene: TRBV14
d_gene: NA
j_gene: TRBJ2-5
abundance: NA
CDR3aa: CASSQVGETQYF

v_gene: TRBV4-1
d_gene: TRBD1
j_gene: TRBJ1-5
abundance: once
CDR3aa: CASSQDGTGGPSNQPQHF

v_gene: TRBV6-4
d_gene: NA
j_gene: TRBJ1-1
abundance: NA
CDR3aa: CASSRETNTEAFF

v_gene: TRBV28
d_gene: NA
j_gene: TRBJ1-2
abundance: NA
CDR3aa: CASSLLRGGIGGYTF

v_gene: TRBV20-1
d_gene: NA
j_gene: TRBJ1-4
abundance: NA
CDR3aa: CSASRVDEKLFF

v_gene: TRBV4-2
d_gene: NA
j_gene: TRBJ1-1
abundance: NA
CDR3aa: CASSQGYPGDTEAFF

v_gene: TRBV28
d_gene: TRBD1
j_gene: TRBJ2-7
abundance: NA
CDR3aa: CASIGGQGSYEQYF

v_gene: TRBV28
d_gene: TRBD2
j_gene: TRBJ2-7
abundance: NA
CDR3aa: CASKPGLAANLREQYF

v_gene: TRBV7-2
d_gene: TRBD2
j_gene: TRBJ2-1
abundance: NA
CDR3aa: CASSLASGPYNEQFF

v_gene: TRBV7-2
d_gene: NA
j_gene: TRBJ2-1
abundance: NA
CDR3aa: CASSVASAGYNEQFF

v_gene: TRBV6-5
d_gene: NA
j_gene: TRBJ2-1
abundance: NA
CDR3aa: CASSYQDSQEQFF

v_gene: TRBV29-1
d_gene: TRBD2
j_gene: TRBJ2-2
abundance: NA
CDR3aa: CSVRNWEGTGELFF

v_gene: TRBV7-9
d_gene: NA
j_gene: TRBJ1-5
abundance: NA
CDR3aa: CASSWDRGPNQPQHF

v_gene: TRBV4-3
d_gene: TRBD1
j_gene: TRBJ2-2
abundance: NA
CDR3aa: CASSRRTGVNTGELFF

v_gene: TRBV5-1
d_gene: NA
j_gene: TRBJ2-3
abundance: NA
CDR3aa: CASSPGASTDTQYF

v_gene: TRBV30
d_gene: TRBD2
j_gene: TRBJ2-5
abundance: NA
CDR3aa: CAWSGWGTSGRETQYF

v_gene: TRBV13
d_gene: TRBD1
j_gene: TRBJ1-5
abundance: NA
CDR3aa: CASSSRGQGNQPQHF

v_gene: TRBV9
d_gene: NA
j_gene: TRBJ2-1
abundance: NA
CDR3aa: CASSVLGVSYNEQFF

v_gene: TRBV4-1
d_gene: NA
j_gene: TRBJ1-2
abundance: NA
CDR3aa: CASSQDRGTYGYTF

v_gene: TRBV11-2
d_gene: NA
j_gene: TRBJ1-1
abundance: NA
CDR3aa: CASSLARQTYTEAFF

v_gene: TRBV12-3/TRBV12-4
d_gene: NA
j_gene: TRBJ1-5
abundance: NA
CDR3aa: CASSPTTLQPQHF

v_gene: TRBV7-3
d_gene: NA
j_gene: TRBJ1-1
abundance: NA
CDR3aa: CASSLRVSEAFF

v_gene: TRBV28
d_gene: NA
j_gene: TRBJ2-7
abundance: NA
CDR3aa: CASRQGGVGLYEQYF